Below, one T cell receptor (beta chain) is given with its context. Its specific antigen is unknown. There are no base qualities to consult, and no much larger clone falls within one base. This entry belongs to a study of blood T cell repertoires in COVID-19 (TCRdb year 2020). Regarding the research as a whole: Samples covering the acute and convalescent phases of COVID-19 were provided by collaborators in the United States, Italy and Spain. The prospective study material was composed of cDNA or gDNA derived from T cells, B-cell-depleted T cells, or PBMCs. The dataset comprised deeply sampled blood TCRbeta repertoires from subjects exposed to, actively infected with, or recovered from COVID-19. A freely available public database, intended as a resource for researchers studying the immune response to SARS-CoV-2, is where the repertoires were released. Samples came from the ongoing ImmuneRACE study (first 160 participants) plus 1,254 subjects from 6 global collaborators. Sample metadata almost always included a de-identified subject ID, COVID-19 status, age in years and sex. HLA class I and class II types, where available, came from metadata supplied by the sample provider rather than from assay-based typing.

One collaborating source in Seattle enrolled patients during active infection and followed them longitudinally through the course of disease. Whole blood was collected in K2EDTA tubes by collaborating institutions according to the institutions' own protocols. For TCRbeta analysis, collaborators shipped samples in one of three forms: frozen whole blood, isolated PBMCs, or DNA extracted from either of those sample types. The immunoSEQ Assay, a bias-controlled multiplex PCR, was used to amplify TCRbeta CDR3 regions from genomic DNA. From the authors' description of their analysis: The number of nucleated cells in each sample was estimated by amplification of reference gene primers within the assay. To quantify the absolute abundance of each unique TCRbeta CDR3 rearrangement, sequence reads were collapsed and filtered. For each sample, productive Simpson clonality was calculated by taking the square root of Simpson's diversity index across productive rearrangements. Held by TCRdb, this immuneACCESS table contains in-frame sequences only and omits some clones. Under half of the omission traces to an unresolved V gene where checked; the cause of the rest is unknown. D and trimming were read from the DNA, whereas the V and J calls and clone size are those reported in that table. Here the sample has 150,000 to 200,000 clones; roughly 80% occur a single time. 6.5% to 9.5% of the sample belongs to the ten largest clones.

Summary of the overall study and its limitations: The quantity of clinical and demographic metadata differed by source and by participant and was supplied without curation.

Input material: peripheral blood. The TCR originated in a woman aged 60-70 years with COVID-19, enrolled during active disease.

This receptor has the CDR3 CASSVGGVSPLHF. The bases are TGTGCCAGCAGCGTAGGGGGGGTCTCACCCCTCCACTTT. Rearrangement joined TRBV9 to TRBJ1-6; the D gene is possibly TRBD1, with 5 bases matching. The CDR1 and CDR2 encoded by the germline V gene are SGDLS and YYNGEE. Counted from cysteine to phenylalanine, this CDR3 has 13 amino acids. Only CDR3 DNA remains: 39 bases, in frame from the first base. Trimming takes 0 bases from V and 10 bases from J, and the germline ends sit 8 bases apart.